This TCR beta chain is drawn from a study of molecular identifiers for immune sequencing clone quantification. TCRdb re-called the PCR reads with MiXCR, one entry per CDR3 protein. Found here are approximately 590,000 distinct CDR3 sequences, roughly 27% of them singletons; the top ten hold 0.78%. The sample holds a few counts of this clonotype. At one of its ends the junction is not consistent with the germline gene, which may arise from a read error. The CDR3 has 13 residues. This chain connects TRBV12-3 or TRBV12-4 to TRBJ2-7, with TRBD2 matching 8 bases. Material for sequencing was naive CD8+ T cells from blood, with Jurkat cell RNA spiked in. Described subset: FACS-sorted CD8+CD4-CCR7+CD45RA+ naive T cells. The clonotype was recovered from a human donor in good health. Some libraries in this study had Jurkat cell RNA spiked in. This CDR3 is CASIPSGGVERYF. The CDR3 DNA follows: TGTGCCAGCATCCCTTCGGGAGGGGTAGAGCGGTACTTC.